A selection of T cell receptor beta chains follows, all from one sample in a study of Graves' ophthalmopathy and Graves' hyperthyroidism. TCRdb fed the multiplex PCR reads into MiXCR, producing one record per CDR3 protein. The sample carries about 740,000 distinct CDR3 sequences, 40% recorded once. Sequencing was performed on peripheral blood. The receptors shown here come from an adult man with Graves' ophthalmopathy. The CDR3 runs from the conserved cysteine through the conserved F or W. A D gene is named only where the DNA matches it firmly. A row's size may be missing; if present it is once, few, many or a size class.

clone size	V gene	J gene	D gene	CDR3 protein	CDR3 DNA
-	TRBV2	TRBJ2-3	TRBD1	CASSLTGYPQYF	TGTGCCAGCAGTTTGACAGGGTACCCGCAGTATTTT
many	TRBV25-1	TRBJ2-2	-	CASSVIGTGELFF	TGTGCCAGCAGTGTCATTGGCACCGGGGAGCTGTTTTTT
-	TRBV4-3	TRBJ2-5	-	CASSRFMGAEETQYF	TGCGCCAGCAGCCGATTCATGGGAGCCGAAGAGACCCAGTACTTC
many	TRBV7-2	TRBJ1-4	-	CASSSRVAQKLFF	TGTGCCAGCAGCTCTAGGGTAGCTCAGAAACTGTTTTTT
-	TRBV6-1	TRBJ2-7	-	CASRPDTDYEQYF	TGTGCCAGCAGACCGGACACCGACTACGAGCAGTACTTC
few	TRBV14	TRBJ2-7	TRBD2	CASSHMTSGRFYEQYF	TGTGCCAGCAGCCATATGACTAGCGGGAGGTTTTACGAGCAGTACTTC
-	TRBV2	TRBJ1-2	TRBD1	CASSLSETGLGYTF	TGTGCCAGCAGCTTATCGGAGACAGGGTTGGGCTACACCTTC
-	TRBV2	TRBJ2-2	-	CASSEWELFF	TGTGCCAGCAGTGAATGGGAGCTGTTTTTT
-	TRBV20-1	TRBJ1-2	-	CSARDIDKLGGYGYTF	TGCAGTGCTAGAGATATAGACAAGCTCGGCGGGTATGGCTACACCTTC
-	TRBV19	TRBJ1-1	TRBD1	CASTETGGTEAFF	TGTGCCAGCACTGAGACAGGGGGCACTGAAGCTTTCTTT
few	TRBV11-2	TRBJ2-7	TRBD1	CASSRDWGQTSYEQYF	TGTGCCAGCAGCCGAGACTGGGGACAGACGTCCTACGAGCAGTACTTC
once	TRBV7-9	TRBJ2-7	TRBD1	CASSQPTGIFYEQYF	TGTGCCAGCAGTCAACCGACAGGGATATTCTACGAGCAGTACTTC
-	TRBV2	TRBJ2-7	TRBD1	CASSLHRGFSSYEQYF	TGTGCCAGCAGTCTACACAGGGGCTTTAGCTCCTACGAGCAGTACTTC
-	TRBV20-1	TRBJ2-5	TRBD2	CSALTSGGSATQYF	TGCAGTGCCTTGACTAGCGGGGGTAGCGCGACCCAGTACTTC
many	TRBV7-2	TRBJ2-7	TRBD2	CASTSGYEQYF	TGTGCCAGTACTAGCGGCTACGAGCAGTACTTC
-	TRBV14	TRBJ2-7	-	CASSQEQGGNEQYF	TGTGCCAGCAGCCAAGAACAGGGAGGGAACGAGCAGTACTTC